This T cell receptor beta chain was profiled in a study of early T cells in non-severe SARS-CoV-2 infection. General study points: Reliance on VDJdb matching favored anti-spike CD8 responses; private and CD4 specificities were missed.

TCRdb analysed the 5' RACE reads with MiXCR anew, one entry per CDR3 protein. The table records approximately 69,000 distinct CDR3 sequences, approximately 10% of them present only once. The CDR3 runs 14 residues. V lost 8 bases to trimming and J lost 5 bases; unmatched junction nucleotides: 9. CDR1 is SGHTA and CDR2 is FQGTGA in the germline V gene. This clonotype has only a few counts. Its target is unknown. The chain combines TRBV7-3 with TRBJ2-1, with 7 bases lining up with TRBD2. The TCR sequence derives from an adult who was a healthcare worker with PCR-confirmed SARS-CoV-2 infection or an uninfected control (not recorded which). The specimen was whole blood. The CDR3 is CASGASGDNNEQFF. The DNA for the CDR3 is TGTGCCAGCGGTGCTAGCGGAGACAACAATGAGCAGTTCTTC.